The T cell receptor beta chain under discussion was sequenced for a study of blood T cell repertoires in COVID-19 (dated by TCRdb to about 2020). About the full investigation: Samples covering the acute and convalescent phases of COVID-19 were provided by collaborators in the United States, Italy and Spain. A freely available public database, intended as a resource for researchers studying the immune response to SARS-CoV-2, is where the repertoires were released. The sample metadata nearly always contained a de-identified subject ID, COVID-19 status, age in years and sex. Samples were obtained from the ongoing ImmuneRACE study (first 160 participants) and from 1,200 or so subjects provided by 6 global collaborators. HLA class I and class II types, where available, came from metadata supplied by the sample provider rather than from assay-based typing. The material from the prospective study consisted of cDNA or gDNA derived from T cells, B-cell-depleted T cells, or PBMCs. Subjects who had been exposed to COVID-19, were actively infected with it, or had recovered from it provided the deeply sampled blood TCRbeta repertoires that made up the dataset.

Collaborating institutions collected whole blood in K2EDTA tubes following their own protocols. For TCRbeta analysis, collaborator samples were shipped as frozen whole blood, as isolated PBMCs, or as DNA extracted from either sample type. The immunoSEQ Assay, a bias-controlled multiplex PCR, was used to amplify TCRbeta CDR3 regions from genomic DNA. On the study's bioinformatics: Within the assay, amplification of reference gene primers was used to estimate how many nucleated cells each sample contained. To quantify the absolute abundance of each unique TCRbeta CDR3 rearrangement, sequence reads were collapsed and filtered. Productive Simpson clonality was computed per sample as the square root of Simpson's diversity index over productive rearrangements. TCRdb limited this immuneACCESS table to in-frame rearrangements with V and J called. A share of clones is missing; checked studies link under half to unresolved V genes, and the rest is unexplained. That table is the source of V, J and clone size, and D and trimming were worked out from the DNA. The sample profile shows about 50,000 clones; about 85% of them were found once. Approximately 10% of the sample is taken by the ten largest.

What the study reported, not specific to this receptor: The amount of clinical and demographic metadata varied by source and participant and was provided uncurated.

This clone is a singleton in its sample. It lacks a known antigen. No much larger clone exists at a distance of one base, and base qualities are not known. The CDR3 contains 15 residues, cysteine and phenylalanine counted. Solely the CDR3 DNA is kept, with 45 bases framed from the first base. From V the trimming removes 4 bases and from J it removes 2 bases, while the gene matches leave 8 bases of the junction unaccounted for. Via the germline V gene, CDR1 is SGHAT and CDR2 FQNNGV. The receptor comes from a human donor in a cohort sampled during active COVID-19. The sample consisted of peripheral blood. In this chain, TRBV11-2 is recombined with TRBJ2-7; 7 bases in the junction line up with TRBD2. The nucleotide sequence reads TGTGCCAGCAGCTGGGAACCTAGCGGCGCCTACGAGCAGTACTTC. Translated, it gives CASSWEPSGAYEQYF.